Following are 20 T cell receptor beta chains from one sample sequenced in a study of cytomegalovirus exposure and HLA in healthy donors (dated by TCRdb to 2015 to 2018). Libraries were prepared through the immunoSEQ multiplex PCR assay. The multiplex PCR relied on a mix of 60 forward primers for TCR Vbeta segments and 13 reverse primers for TCR Jbeta segments. TCRdb carries this immuneACCESS record with in-frame sequences only. Its versions omit some clonotypes, under half of them owing to an unresolved V gene in the studies checked, with the rest unexplained. The sample's own table lists about 200,000 clones. The ten most abundant clones make up 0.74% of the sample. Specimen: PBMCs. Source of these receptors: a boy aged 10-17 years in good health and CMV-seronegative.

The chain links TRBV18 to TRBJ2-2; TRBD2 matches 7 bases. Germline V gene data show CDR1 as KGHSH and CDR2 as LQKENI. The CDR3 covers 18 residues. Losses at the gene ends were 1 base for V and 3 bases for J; bases not matched to a gene: 11. CDR3: CASSPLAGEGLDTGELFF. CDR3 coding DNA: TGTGCCAGCTCACCACTAGCGGGCGAAGGCTTGGACACCGGGGAGCTGTTTTTT. The full variable domain, with the rest looked up from reference TRBV18 and TRBJ2-2, is NAGVMQNPRHLVRRRGQEARLRCSPMKGHSHVYWYRQLPEEGLKFMVYLQKENIIDESGMPKERFSAEFPKEGPSILRIQQVVRGDSAAYFCASSPLAGEGLDTGELFFGEGSRLTVL.

V is TRBV6-1 and J is TRBJ1-2, with 8 bases fitting TRBD1. J gave up 6 bases and V 6 bases, and 9 bases lay outside the gene matches. The germline gives CDR1 MNHNS, CDR2 SASEGT. The CDR3 is 14 residues long. CDR3 sequence: CASSSNQGANGYTF. The CDR3 DNA is TGTGCCAGCAGCTCAAACCAGGGGGCTAATGGCTACACCTTC.

CDR3 DNA: TGTGCCAGCAGCTTAAGACTAGCGGGGGGTCAAGAGACCCAGTACTTC. Its protein product is CASSLRLAGGQETQYF. This sequence joins TRBV7-2 and TRBJ2-5; 13 bases line up with TRBD2. The J segment lost 2 bases and the V segment lost 2 bases, leaving 2 bases of the junction unmatched. The CDR3 spans 16 residues. CDR1 is SGHTA, CDR2 FQGNSA, per germline.

This chain connects TRBV7-6 to TRBJ1-3; TRBD1 might be the D (6 bases). Per germline, CDR1 SGHVS and CDR2 FNYEAQ. This CDR3 has 15 amino acids. V lost 5 bases, J lost 7 bases, and 18 bases lay in between. The CDR3 coding sequence is TGTGCCAGCAGCCTAGGAGGGGGAGGGGAGAACACCATATATTTT. Translating gives CASSLGGGGENTIYF.

This chain joins TRBV9 and TRBJ1-1; 8 nucleotides agree with TRBD1. The CDR3 contains 17 residues. After removal of 1 base from V and 5 bases from J, the junction contained 13 bases not matched to a gene. The germline CDR1 and CDR2 sequences are SGDLS and YYNGEE. In nucleotides, the CDR3 is TGTGCCAGCAGCGTAAGCCCGCTCCGGGACAGGTGGACTGAAGCTTTCTTT. This encodes CASSVSPLRDRWTEAFF.

The chain recombines TRBV5-8 with TRBJ2-6, with D uncertain. The germline CDR1 and CDR2 sequences are SGHTS and YDEGEE. CDR3 size: 14 residues. Deletions cut 1 base from V and 0 bases from J, with 2 bases between. CDR3: CASSLYSGANVLTF. Here the CDR3 DNA reads TGTGCCAGCAGCTTGTACTCTGGGGCCAACGTCCTGACTTTC.

CDR3 nucleotide sequence: TGTGCCTGGAAACAGGGGGGTGAGCAGTTCTTC. This sequence encodes CAWKQGGEQFF. The J gene is TRBJ2-1, the V gene TRBV30, with 8 bases fitting TRBD1. This CDR3 is 11 amino acids long. The germline V gene has CDR1 GTSNPN and CDR2 SVGIG (reference sequence). V lost 4 bases, J lost 9 bases, and 2 bases stayed unmatched.

This rearrangement joins TRBV28 to TRBJ1-2, with 7 bases identical to TRBD1. The J segment lost 4 bases and the V segment lost 6 bases, leaving 11 bases of the junction unmatched. The CDR3 has 15 amino acids. Germline CDR1 and CDR2: MDHEN and SYDVKM. The CDR3 sequence: CASRTGQANLYGYTF. Written as DNA, the CDR3 is TGTGCCAGCAGGACAGGACAGGCTAACCTCTATGGCTACACCTTC.

A remark on this clone: A junction boundary mismatches the germline segment, possibly from a read error. The chain has TRBV9 and TRBJ2-7; weak D call: TRBD2 (5 bases). The CDR3 length is 13 residues. Looked up from germline, CDR1 is SGDLS and CDR2 is YYNGEE. CDR3 nucleotides: TGTGCCAGCAGCGTAGGGGAAGACTACGAGCGGTACTTC. Translated: CASSVGEDYERYF.

CDR3 residues: CASKQGGTEAFF. The CDR3 nucleotides read TGTGCCAGCAAACAGGGCGGCACTGAAGCTTTCTTT. V is TRBV7-9 and J is TRBJ1-1; TRBD1 is a possible D gene (6 bases). The V gene's germline CDR1 is SEHNR and CDR2 FQNEAQ (reference sequence). Trimming removed 7 bases from V and 4 bases from J, with 10 bases in between. The length of the CDR3 is 12 residues.

The chain uses TRBV15 and TRBJ2-6; D not resolved. The CDR3 covers 16 residues. Deletions cut 4 bases from V and 0 bases from J, with 10 bases between. Germline assignment: CDR1 LNHNV and CDR2 YYDKDF (reference sequence). The DNA for the CDR3 is TGTGCCACCAGCATCCGGTCAACCTCTGGGGCCAACGTCCTGACTTTC. This translates into CATSIRSTSGANVLTF.

The rearrangement joins TRBV28 to TRBJ1-2; 9 bases fit TRBD1. The CDR3 runs 15 residues. The germline CDR1 and CDR2 sequences are MDHEN and SYDVKM. Trimming took 6 bases from V and 4 from J; bases not matched to a gene: 9. Here the CDR3 reads CASRKPQGAGYGYTF. CDR3 bases: TGTGCCAGCAGGAAGCCACAGGGGGCTGGCTATGGCTACACCTTC.

This chain joins TRBV7-8 and TRBJ1-1, with 8 nucleotides matching TRBD1. The CDR3 extends over 16 amino acids. J lost 7 bases, V lost 2 bases, and 12 bases had no gene match. Germline V gene data show CDR1 as SGHVS and CDR2 as FQNEAQ. The CDR3 here is CASSLYNDRGAGEAFF. In nucleotides, the CDR3 is TGTGCCAGCAGCTTATACAATGACAGGGGCGCTGGTGAAGCTTTCTTT.

The DNA for the CDR3 is TGTGCCTGGACGACGGGGGAAAAACTGTTTTTT. This encodes CAWTTGEKLFF. The rearrangement uses TRBV30 and TRBJ1-4; no clear D gene. The CDR3 loop spans 11 amino acids. CDR1 and CDR2 from the germline V gene are GTSNPN and SVGIG (reference sequence). The ends were cut back, 4 bases at V and 8 bases at J, with 8 bases in the middle. Using reference TRBV30 and TRBJ1-4 for the parts outside the CDR3, the full variable domain is SQTIHQWPATLVQPVGSPLSLECTVEGTSNPNLYWYRQAAGRGLQLLFYSVGIGQISSEVPQNLSASRPQDRQFILSSKKLLLSDSGFYLCAWTTGEKLFFGSGTQLSVL.

The gene calls are TRBV14 and TRBJ2-6; a possible D gene is TRBD1 (5 bases). The CDR3 consists of 16 residues. Germline-derived CDR1 and CDR2 are SGHDN and FVKESK. V lost 1 base and J 0 bases, leaving 7 bases between the germline ends. The CDR3 DNA sequence: TGTGCCAGCAGCCAAGTAAGGGGCTCTGGGGCCAACGTCCTGACTTTC. Protein sequence: CASSQVRGSGANVLTF.

This rearrangement joins TRBV19 to TRBJ1-5; D is unclear. The V gene's germline CDR1 is LNHDA and CDR2 SQIVND (reference sequence). V dropped 3 bases and J dropped 7 bases, with 10 bases sitting between them. There are 13 residues in the CDR3. The CDR3, as DNA: TGTGCCAGTAGTATTGCGGGAGGCCAGCCCCAGCATTTT. Translated, it gives CASSIAGGQPQHF.

The gene calls are TRBV11-2 and TRBJ2-1, with 7 nucleotides matching TRBD2. The CDR3 is 14 amino acids. Germline CDR1 is SGHAT and CDR2 is FQNNGV. The V and J ends lost 4 bases and 10 bases, in that order; junction bases with no gene match: 10. This CDR3 is CASSSRRGRGEQFF. The CDR3 coding sequence is TGTGCCAGCAGCTCGAGGCGGGGGAGAGGGGAGCAGTTCTTC.

The V call is TRBV4-1, the J call TRBJ1-3, with D perhaps TRBD1 (5 bases). Trimming pared 0 bases from V and 5 bases from J, leaving 11 bases between. CDR3 length equals 15 residues. Germline assignment: CDR1 MGHRA and CDR2 YSYEKL. CDR3 protein: CASSQDRSGRNTIYF. The CDR3 nucleotides are TGCGCCAGCAGCCAAGATAGGTCAGGGCGAAACACCATATATTTT.

This chain connects TRBV6-5 to TRBJ2-1; 9 nucleotides line up with TRBD1. The J segment lost 4 bases and the V segment lost 6 bases, leaving 7 bases of the junction unmatched. This CDR3 has 15 amino acids. Germline CDR1 reads MNHEY; CDR2 reads SVGAGI. CDR3 nucleotides: TGTGCCAGCAGCAAAGACAGGGGGTCTTACAATGAGCAGTTCTTC. Its protein product is CASSKDRGSYNEQFF.

This chain joins TRBV5-4 and TRBJ2-7; 7 nucleotides agree with TRBD1. The CDR3 extends over 16 amino acids. The V segment lost 4 bases and the J segment 1 base; nucleotides outside the gene matches: 11. CDR1 and CDR2 (germline): SGHNT, YYREEE (reference sequence). The chain's CDR3 is CASSASTGLDSYEQYF. The CDR3 nucleotides read TGTGCCAGCAGCGCTTCGACAGGGTTGGATTCCTACGAGCAGTACTTC. The entire variable domain, with the rest obtained from reference TRBV5-4 and TRBJ2-7, is as follows: ETGVTQSPTHLIKTRGQQVTLRCSSQSGHNTVSWYQQALGQGPQFIFQYYREEENGRGNFPPRFSGLQFPNYSSELNVNALELDDSALYLCASSASTGLDSYEQYFGPGTRLTVT.